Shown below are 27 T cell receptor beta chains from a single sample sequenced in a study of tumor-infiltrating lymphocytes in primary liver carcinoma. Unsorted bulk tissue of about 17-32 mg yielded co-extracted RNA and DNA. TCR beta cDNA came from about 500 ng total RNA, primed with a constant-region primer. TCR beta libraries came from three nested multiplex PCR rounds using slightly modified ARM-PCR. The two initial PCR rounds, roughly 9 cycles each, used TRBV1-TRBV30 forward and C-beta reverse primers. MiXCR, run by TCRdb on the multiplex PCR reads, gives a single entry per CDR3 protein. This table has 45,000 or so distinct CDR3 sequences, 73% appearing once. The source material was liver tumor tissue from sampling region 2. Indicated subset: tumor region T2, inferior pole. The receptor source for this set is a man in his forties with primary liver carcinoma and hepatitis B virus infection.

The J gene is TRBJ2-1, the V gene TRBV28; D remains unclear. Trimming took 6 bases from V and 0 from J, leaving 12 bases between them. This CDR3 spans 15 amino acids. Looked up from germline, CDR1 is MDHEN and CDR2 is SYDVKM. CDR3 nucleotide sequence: TGTGCCAGCAGAAGTAGTGGAAGCTCCTACAATGAGCAGTTCTTC. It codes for CASRSSGSSYNEQFF.

CDR3 loop: CASPLADYNEQFF. For the CDR3, the DNA is TGTGCCAGCCCCTTAGCGGACTACAATGAGCAGTTCTTC. This chain uses TRBV9 with TRBJ2-1, with a possible D match to TRBD2 (6 bases). Germline CDR1 reads SGDLS; CDR2 reads YYNGEE. V dropped 7 bases and J dropped 3 bases, with 11 bases sitting between them. CDR3 size: 13 residues.

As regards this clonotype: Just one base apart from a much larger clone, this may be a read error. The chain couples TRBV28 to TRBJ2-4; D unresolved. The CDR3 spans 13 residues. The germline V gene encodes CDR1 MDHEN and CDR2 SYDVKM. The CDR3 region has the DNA TGTGACAGCAGACGCAATCTGGAAACCATTCAGTACTTC. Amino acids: CDSRRNLETIQYF.

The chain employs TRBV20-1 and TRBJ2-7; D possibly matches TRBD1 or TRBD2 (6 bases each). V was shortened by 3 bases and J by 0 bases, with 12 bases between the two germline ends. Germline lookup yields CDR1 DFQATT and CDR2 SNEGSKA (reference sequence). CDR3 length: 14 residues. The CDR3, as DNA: TGCAGTGCTAGGGAGGGGGGTAGCTCCTACGAGCAGTACTTC. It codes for CSAREGGSSYEQYF.

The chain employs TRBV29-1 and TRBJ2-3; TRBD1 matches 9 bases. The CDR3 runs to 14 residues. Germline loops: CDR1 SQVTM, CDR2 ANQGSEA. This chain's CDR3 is CSVSWTGASDTQYF. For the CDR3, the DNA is TGCAGTGTTTCTTGGACAGGGGCGTCAGATACGCAGTATTTT.

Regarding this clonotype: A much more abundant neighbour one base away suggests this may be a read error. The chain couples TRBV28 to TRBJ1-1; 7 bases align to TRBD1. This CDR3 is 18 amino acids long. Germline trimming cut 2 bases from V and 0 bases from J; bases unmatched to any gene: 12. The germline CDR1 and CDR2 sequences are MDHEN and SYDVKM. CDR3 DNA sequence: TGTGCCAGCAGTTTACTTCCGGGGACAGCGGTGATGAACACTGAAGCTTTCTTT. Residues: CASSLLPGTAVMNTEAFF.

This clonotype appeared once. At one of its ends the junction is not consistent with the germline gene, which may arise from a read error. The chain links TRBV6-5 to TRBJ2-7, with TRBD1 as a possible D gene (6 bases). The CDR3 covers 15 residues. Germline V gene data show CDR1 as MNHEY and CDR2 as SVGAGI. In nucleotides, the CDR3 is TGTGCCAACAGTCCCAAGGGGGATAGCTCCTACGAGCAGTATTTC. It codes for CANSPKGDSSYEQYF.

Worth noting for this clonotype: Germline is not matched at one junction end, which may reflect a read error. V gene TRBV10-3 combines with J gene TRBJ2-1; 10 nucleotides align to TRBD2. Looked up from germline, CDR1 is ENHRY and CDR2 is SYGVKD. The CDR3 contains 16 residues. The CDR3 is CVISDMLAGEYSEQFF. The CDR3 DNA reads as TGTGTCATCAGTGATATGCTAGCGGGGGAGTACAGTGAGCAGTTCTTC.

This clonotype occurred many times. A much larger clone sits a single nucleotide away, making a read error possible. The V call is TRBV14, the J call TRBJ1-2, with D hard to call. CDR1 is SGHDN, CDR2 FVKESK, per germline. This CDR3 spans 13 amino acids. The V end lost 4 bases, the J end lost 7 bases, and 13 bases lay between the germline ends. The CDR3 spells CASSRDLEGGYTF. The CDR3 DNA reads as TGTGCCAGCAGCCGAGATTTGGAGGGTGGCTACACCTTC. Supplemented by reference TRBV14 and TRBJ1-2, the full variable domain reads EAGVTQFPSHSVIEKGQTVTLRCDPISGHDNLYWYRRVMGKEIKFLLHFVKESKQDESGMPNNRFLAERTGGTYSTLKVQPAELEDSGVYFCASSRDLEGGYTFGSGTRLTVV.

Here the CDR3 reads CASSSISGITDTQYF. For the CDR3, the DNA is TGTGCCAGCTCGTCGATTAGCGGGATTACAGATACGCAGTATTTT. The chain couples TRBV18 to TRBJ2-3; 8 bases line up with TRBD2. V lost 6 bases to trimming and J lost 3 bases; unmatched junction nucleotides: 8. The germline gives CDR1 KGHSH, CDR2 LQKENI. The length of the CDR3 is 15 residues.

This CDR3 is CASTPMTSGLSYEQYF. The CDR3 DNA follows: TGTGCCAGCACCCCAATGACTAGCGGGCTTTCCTACGAGCAGTACTTC. The chain has TRBV28 and TRBJ2-7; 10 bases agree with TRBD2. Looked up from germline, CDR1 is MDHEN and CDR2 is SYDVKM. The CDR3 runs to 16 residues. V was clipped by 7 bases and J by 1 base; unmatched bases: 10.

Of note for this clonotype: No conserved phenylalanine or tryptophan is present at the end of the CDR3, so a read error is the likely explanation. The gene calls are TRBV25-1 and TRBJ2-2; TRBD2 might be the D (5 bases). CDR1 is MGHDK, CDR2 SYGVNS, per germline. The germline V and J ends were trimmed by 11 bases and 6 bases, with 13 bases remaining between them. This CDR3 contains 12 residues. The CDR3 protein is CACAGRAGELFL. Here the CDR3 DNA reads TGTGCCTGTGCGGGCAGAGCCGGGGAGCTGTTTTTA.

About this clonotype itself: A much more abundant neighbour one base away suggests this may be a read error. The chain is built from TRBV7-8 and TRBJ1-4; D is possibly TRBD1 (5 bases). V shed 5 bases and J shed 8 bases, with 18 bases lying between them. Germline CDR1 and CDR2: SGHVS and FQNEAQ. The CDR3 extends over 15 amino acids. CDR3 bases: TGTGCCAGCAGCCCAGGCGCAGGGAATCTGGAAAAACTGTTTTTT. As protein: CASSPGAGNLEKLFF.

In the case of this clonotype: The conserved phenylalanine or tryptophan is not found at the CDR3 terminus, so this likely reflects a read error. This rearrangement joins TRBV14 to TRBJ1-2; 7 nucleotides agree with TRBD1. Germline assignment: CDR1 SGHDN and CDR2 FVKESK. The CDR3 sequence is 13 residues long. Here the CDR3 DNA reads TGTGCCAACAGCCCCCGACAGGGAGAAGGCTACACCTTA. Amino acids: CANSPRQGEGYTL.

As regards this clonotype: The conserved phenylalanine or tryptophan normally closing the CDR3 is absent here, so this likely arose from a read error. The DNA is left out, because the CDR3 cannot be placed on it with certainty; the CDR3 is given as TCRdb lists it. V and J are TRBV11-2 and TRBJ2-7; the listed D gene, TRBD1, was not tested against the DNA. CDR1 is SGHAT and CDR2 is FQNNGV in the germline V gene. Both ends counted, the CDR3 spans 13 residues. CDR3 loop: CASSPRQSYVQYL.

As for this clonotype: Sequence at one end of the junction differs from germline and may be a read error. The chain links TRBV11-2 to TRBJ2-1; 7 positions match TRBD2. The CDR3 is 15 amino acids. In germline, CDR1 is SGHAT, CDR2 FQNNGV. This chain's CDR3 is CASSFSGSLDNERFF. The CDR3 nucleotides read TGTGCCAGCAGCTTTAGCGGGTCGCTCGACAATGAGCGGTTCTTC.

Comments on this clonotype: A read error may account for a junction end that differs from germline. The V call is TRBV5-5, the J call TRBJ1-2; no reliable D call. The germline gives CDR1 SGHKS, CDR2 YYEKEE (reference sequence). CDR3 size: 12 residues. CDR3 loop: CTSSLDLWSYTF. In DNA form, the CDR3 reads TGTACCAGTAGCTTGGACCTCTGGAGCTACACCTTC.

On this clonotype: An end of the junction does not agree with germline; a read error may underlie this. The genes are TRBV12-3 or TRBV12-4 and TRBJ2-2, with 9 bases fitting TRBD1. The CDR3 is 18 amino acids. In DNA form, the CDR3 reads TGTGCCAGCAGCTTCCCCACAGGGGGCTTAGCGAGCACCGGGGAGCAGTTTTTT. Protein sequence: CASSFPTGGLASTGEQFF.

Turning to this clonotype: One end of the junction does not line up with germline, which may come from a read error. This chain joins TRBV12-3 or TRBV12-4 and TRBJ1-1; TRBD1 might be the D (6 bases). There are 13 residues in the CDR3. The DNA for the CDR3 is TGTGCCAGCAGTATTTCAGGGGCCGCTGTAGCTCTCTTT. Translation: CASSISGAAVALF.

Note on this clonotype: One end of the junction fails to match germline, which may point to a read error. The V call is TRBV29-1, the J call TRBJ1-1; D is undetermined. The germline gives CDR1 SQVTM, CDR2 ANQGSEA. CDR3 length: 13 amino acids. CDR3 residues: CGVEDRGRAEAFF. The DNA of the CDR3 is TGCGGCGTTGAAGACCGGGGTAGGGCTGAAGCCTTCTTT. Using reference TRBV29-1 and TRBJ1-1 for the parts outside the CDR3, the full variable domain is SAVISQKPSRDICQRGTSLTIQCQVDSQVTMMFWYRQQPGQSLTLIATANQGSEATYESGFVIDKFPISRPNLTFSTLTVSNMSPEDSSIYLCGVEDRGRAEAFFGQGTRLTVV.

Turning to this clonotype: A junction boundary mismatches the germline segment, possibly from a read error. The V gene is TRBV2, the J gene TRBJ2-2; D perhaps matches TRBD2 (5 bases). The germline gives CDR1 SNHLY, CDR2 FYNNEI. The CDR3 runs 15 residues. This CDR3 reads CTSSPAVAGTGELSF. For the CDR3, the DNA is TGTACCAGCAGCCCAGCGGTGGCGGGCACCGGGGAGCTGTCTTTT.

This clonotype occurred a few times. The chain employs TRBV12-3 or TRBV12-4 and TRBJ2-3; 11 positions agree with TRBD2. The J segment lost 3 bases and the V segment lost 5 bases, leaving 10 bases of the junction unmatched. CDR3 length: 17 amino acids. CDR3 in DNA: TGTGCCAGCAGTATCCCAACTAGCGGGAGAAGTACAGATACGCAGTATTTT. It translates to CASSIPTSGRSTDTQYF.

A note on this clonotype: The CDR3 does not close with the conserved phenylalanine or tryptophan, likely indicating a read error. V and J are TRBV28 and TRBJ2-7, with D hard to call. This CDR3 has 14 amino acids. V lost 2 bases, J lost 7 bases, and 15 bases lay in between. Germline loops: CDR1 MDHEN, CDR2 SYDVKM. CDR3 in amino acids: CASSLRCLPREQYY. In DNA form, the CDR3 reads TGTGCCAGCAGTTTAAGGTGCCTACCGCGTGAGCAGTACTAC.

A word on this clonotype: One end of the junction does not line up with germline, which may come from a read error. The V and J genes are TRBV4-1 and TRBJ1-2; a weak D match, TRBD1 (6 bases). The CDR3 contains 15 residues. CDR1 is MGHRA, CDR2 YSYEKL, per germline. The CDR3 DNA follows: TGCGCCAGCAGCCCTGTTCACAGGGACTCCTATGTCTACACCTTC. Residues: CASSPVHRDSYVYTF.

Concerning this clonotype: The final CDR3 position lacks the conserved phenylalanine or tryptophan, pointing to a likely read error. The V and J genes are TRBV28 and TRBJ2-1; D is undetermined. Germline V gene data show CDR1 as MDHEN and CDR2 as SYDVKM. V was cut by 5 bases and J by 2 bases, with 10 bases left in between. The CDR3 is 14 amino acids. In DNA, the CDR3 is TGTGCCAGCAGTCGGGTCTTGGCCTACAATGAGCAGTTCCTC. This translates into CASSRVLAYNEQFL.

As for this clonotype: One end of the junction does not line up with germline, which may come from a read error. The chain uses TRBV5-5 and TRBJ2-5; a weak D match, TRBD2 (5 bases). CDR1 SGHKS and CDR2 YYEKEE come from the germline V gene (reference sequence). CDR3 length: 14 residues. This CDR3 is CANSSKTKGETQNF. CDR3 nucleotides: TGTGCCAACAGCTCGAAGACTAAGGGAGAGACCCAGAACTTC.

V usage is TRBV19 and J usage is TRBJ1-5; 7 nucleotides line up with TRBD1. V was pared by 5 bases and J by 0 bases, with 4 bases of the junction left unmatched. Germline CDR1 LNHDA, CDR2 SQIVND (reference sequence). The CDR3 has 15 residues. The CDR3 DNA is TGTGCCAGTAGTTTGGGGACAGTTAGCAATCAGCCCCAGCATTTT. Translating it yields CASSLGTVSNQPQHF.